The entry below describes one TCR beta chain. Sequencing used immunoSEQ multiplex PCR; TCRdb keeps in-frame clones, though not all of them. The table shows 630,000 or so clones, with 95% to 98% occurring only once. CDR1 is SGHVS and CDR2 is FNYEAQ in the germline V gene. This CDR3 comprises 12 residues. Trimming left V 5 bases short and J 9 bases short, with 11 bases between. This specimen comes from a study of shared clonotypes between healthy human individuals. Terminally differentiated effector memory CD45RA+ cells were excluded from the naive CD8 cells, which were CD45RO-negative and positively selected for CCR7.

The V gene is TRBV7-6, the J gene TRBJ2-1, with D tentatively TRBD2 (6 bases). The sample comprised naive CD8+ T cells sorted from blood. The receptor's source is a man aged 30 to 45 in good health. CDR3 nucleotide sequence: TGTGCCAGCAGCCGTACTAGCTTTGAGCAGTTCTTC. Its protein product is CASSRTSFEQFF.